These T cell receptor beta chains were read from a single sample in a study of CD4 T cells in relation to SARS-CoV-2 and coronaviruses. These receptors have no known antigen. This table comes from immunoSEQ multiplex PCR, and its TCRdb copy is limited to in-frame clones, with some not included. The table lists about 36,000 clones, approximately 83% of them singletons. Specimen: naive CD4+ T cells from PBMCs, cultured in vitro. The receptor set was obtained from an adult with COVID-19. Both conserved end residues are part of each CDR3. The order of the fields is J gene, D gene, V gene, clone size, CDR3 DNA, CDR3 protein. A D gene is named only where the DNA matches it firmly. Clone size appears in some rows only: once, few, many, or a class for an expanded clone.

>TRBJ2-2|.|TRBV3-1/TRBV3-2|.
TGTGCCAGCAGCCCGACGTGGGTCGGGGAGCTGTTTTTT
CASSPTWVGELFF
>TRBJ2-7|.|TRBV6-5|.
TGTGCCAGCAGTTACGAGTCGGTTTCTTACGAGCAGTACTTC
CASSYESVSYEQYF
>TRBJ1-2|.|TRBV19|.
TGTGCCAGTAGTATCCTCCGAGATAGCTATGGCTACACCTTC
CASSILRDSYGYTF
>TRBJ2-7|TRBD1|TRBV29-1|.
TGCAGCGCTGCCCTAGGGACAGATTACGAGCAGTACTTC
CSAALGTDYEQYF
>TRBJ2-1|.|TRBV9|.
TGTGCCAGCAGCGTAGTGGGTAGCGTCAATGAGCAGTTCTTC
CASSVVGSVNEQFF
>TRBJ1-5|.|TRBV19|.
TGTGCCAGTAGTATACAGGGGCCCTCGTATCAGCCCCAGCATTTT
CASSIQGPSYQPQHF
>TRBJ1-1|.|TRBV15|few
TGTGCCACCAGCAGTCGGATAATGGACACTGAAGCTTTCTTT
CATSSRIMDTEAFF
>TRBJ1-1|.|TRBV7-2|.
TGTGCCAGCAGCTTAAGTATATTGAACACTGAAGCTTTCTTT
CASSLSILNTEAFF
>TRBJ2-5|TRBD1|TRBV18|.
TGTGCCAGCTCACCTGGACAGGGGCAAGAGACCCAGTACTTC
CASSPGQGQETQYF
>TRBJ2-3|TRBD2|TRBV7-9|.
TGTGCCAGCAGCCGTTACGTCCTAGCGGGAGGCCACACAGATACGCAGTATTTT
CASSRYVLAGGHTDTQYF
>TRBJ2-2|.|TRBV5-4|.
TGTGCCAGCAGCTTGCTCGGTTGGGACGGGGAGCTGTTTTTT
CASSLLGWDGELFF
>TRBJ2-5|.|TRBV7-9|.
TGTGCCAGCAGCTTAGTTGGGTATTCCACAATCCAAGAGACCCAGTACTTC
CASSLVGYSTIQETQYF
>TRBJ2-3|TRBD1|TRBV5-1|.
TGCGCCAGCAGCCAGGGGGCAGGGGAGTCAGATACGCAGTATTTT
CASSQGAGESDTQYF
>TRBJ1-3|.|TRBV3-1/TRBV3-2|once
TGTGCCAGCAGCCAAGGTCCCGGGGGGCGGCTAGGAAACACCATATATTTT
CASSQGPGGRLGNTIYF
>TRBJ2-2|TRBD2|TRBV19|few
TGTGCCAGTAGTCCCGGGACTATCAACACCGGGGAGCTGTTTTTT
CASSPGTINTGELFF
>TRBJ2-2|.|TRBV6-6|.
TGTGCCACTCACGGCGGGGCGGCCGGGGAGCTGTTTTTT
CATHGGAAGELFF
>TRBJ1-5|.|TRBV12-3/TRBV12-4|.
TGTGCCAGCAGTTTAGACCGCTATCAGCCCCAGCATTTT
CASSLDRYQPQHF
>TRBJ2-3|TRBD1|TRBV6-2/TRBV6-3|.
TGTGCCAGCAGTTACTCCCAGACAGGGGTCAGAGATACGCAGTATTTT
CASSYSQTGVRDTQYF
>TRBJ1-4|TRBD1|TRBV6-2/TRBV6-3|few
TGTGCCAGCAGTCGGACAGGCTCGCGGAGTAGGGATGAAAAACTGTTTTTT
CASSRTGSRSRDEKLFF
>TRBJ2-1|.|TRBV20-1|.
TGCAGTGCTAGCGTCTACAATGAGCAGTTCTTC
CSASVYNEQFF
>TRBJ2-1|.|TRBV7-9|once
TGTGCCAGCAGCTTAGTCGTGGAGGGGTGTGAGCAGTTCTTC
CASSLVVEGCEQFF
>TRBJ2-3|.|TRBV28|once
TGTGCCAGCAGTCGGGCGGTCGGTACGCAGTATTTT
CASSRAVGTQYF
>TRBJ2-7|TRBD2|TRBV29-1|few
TGCAGCGTCATTCCCGGACTAGCGGGAGATCACGGCGAGCAGTACTTC
CSVIPGLAGDHGEQYF
>TRBJ2-2|.|TRBV9|few
TGTGCCAGCAGCGGACGGACTACCGGGGAGCTGTTTTTT
CASSGRTTGELFF
>TRBJ2-5|.|TRBV6-5|.
TGTGCCAGCAGCCTTCTAGATCGGCAGACCCAGTACTTC
CASSLLDRQTQYF
>TRBJ1-5|TRBD1|TRBV12-3/TRBV12-4|.
TGTGCCAGCGGACAGGTGAACAATCAGCCCCAGCATTTT
CASGQVNNQPQHF
>TRBJ2-7|.|TRBV6-7|few
TGTGCCAGCAGTAAACGACAGGACGAGCAGTACTTC
CASSKRQDEQYF
>TRBJ1-5|.|TRBV28|few
TGTGCCAGCAGAGCCCCTCCGGGGACAAGCAATCAGCCCCAGCATTTT
CASRAPPGTSNQPQHF
>TRBJ1-1|TRBD1|TRBV29-1|.
TGCAGCGTTGAAATGAACAGGGGTAGGAGTGAAGCTTTCTTT
CSVEMNRGRSEAFF
>TRBJ2-7|.|TRBV10-3|once
TGTGCCATCAGTGACGTGACCGTCAAGGGGTCCTACGAGCAGTACTTC
CAISDVTVKGSYEQYF
>TRBJ2-7|.|TRBV13|.
TGTGCCAGCCAGGGACCTCCCTCCTACGAGCAGTACTTC
CASQGPPSYEQYF
>TRBJ2-2|.|TRBV19|.
TGTGCCAGTAGCACAGCCACCGGGGAGCTGTTTTTT
CASSTATGELFF
>TRBJ2-5|.|TRBV5-1|.
TGCGCCAGCAGCTTGACCCCCCCGGGGGTATTGAAGGCCGCCGATGGGACCCAGTACTTC
CASSLTPPGVLKAADGTQYF
>TRBJ1-1|.|TRBV3-1/TRBV3-2|.
TGTGCCAGCAGCCATGGGGGAACAAACACTGAAGCTTTCTTT
CASSHGGTNTEAFF
>TRBJ2-1|TRBD2|TRBV7-9|few
TGTGCCAGCAGCAAGAGGACTAGCGGAAGCTCCTACAATGAGCAGTTCTTC
CASSKRTSGSSYNEQFF
>TRBJ1-5|TRBD1|TRBV18|.
TGTGCCAGCTCACAAGAGGGGGCGAGCAATCAGCCCCAGCATTTT
CASSQEGASNQPQHF
>TRBJ2-5|.|TRBV11-2|.
TGTGCCAGCAGTCCAGGGTTTTTGGATACCCAGTACTTC
CASSPGFLDTQYF
>TRBJ2-7|.|TRBV5-6|.
TGTGCCAGCAGCTTGAGCAGGGTTGGTACCTACGAGCAGTACTTC
CASSLSRVGTYEQYF
>TRBJ2-2|.|TRBV29-1|.
TGCAGCGCATTAGCGGCAGTTAACACCGGGGAGCTGTTTTTT
CSALAAVNTGELFF
>TRBJ2-5|.|TRBV29-1|.
TGCAGCGCCATGGCCGCGGAGGCATCTACGGAGACCCAGTACTTC
CSAMAAEASTETQYF
>TRBJ2-7|TRBD2|TRBV13|.
TGTGCCAGCAGCATCGGGCCCCCGGCTAGCGGGAACTCCTACGAGCAGTACTTC
CASSIGPPASGNSYEQYF
>TRBJ1-1|TRBD1|TRBV28|.
TGTGCCAGCGGATACAGGGGGCGCGGTACTGAAGCTTTCTTT
CASGYRGRGTEAFF